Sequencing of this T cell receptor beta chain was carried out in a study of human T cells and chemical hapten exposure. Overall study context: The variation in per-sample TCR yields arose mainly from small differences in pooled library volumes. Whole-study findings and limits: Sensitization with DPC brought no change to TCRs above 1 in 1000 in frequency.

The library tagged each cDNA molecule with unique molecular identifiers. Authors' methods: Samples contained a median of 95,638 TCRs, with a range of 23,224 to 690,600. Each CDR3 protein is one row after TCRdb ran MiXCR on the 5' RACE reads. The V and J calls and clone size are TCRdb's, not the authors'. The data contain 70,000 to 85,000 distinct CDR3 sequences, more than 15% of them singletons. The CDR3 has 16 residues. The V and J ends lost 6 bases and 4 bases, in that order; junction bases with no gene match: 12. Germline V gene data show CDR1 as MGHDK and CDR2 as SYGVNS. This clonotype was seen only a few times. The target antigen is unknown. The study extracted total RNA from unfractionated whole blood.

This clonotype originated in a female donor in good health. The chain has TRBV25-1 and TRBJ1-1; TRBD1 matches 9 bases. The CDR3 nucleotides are TGTGCCAGCAGAGGGTTGTCATACAGGGGGCCCACTGAAGCTTTCTTT. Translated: CASRGLSYRGPTEAFF.